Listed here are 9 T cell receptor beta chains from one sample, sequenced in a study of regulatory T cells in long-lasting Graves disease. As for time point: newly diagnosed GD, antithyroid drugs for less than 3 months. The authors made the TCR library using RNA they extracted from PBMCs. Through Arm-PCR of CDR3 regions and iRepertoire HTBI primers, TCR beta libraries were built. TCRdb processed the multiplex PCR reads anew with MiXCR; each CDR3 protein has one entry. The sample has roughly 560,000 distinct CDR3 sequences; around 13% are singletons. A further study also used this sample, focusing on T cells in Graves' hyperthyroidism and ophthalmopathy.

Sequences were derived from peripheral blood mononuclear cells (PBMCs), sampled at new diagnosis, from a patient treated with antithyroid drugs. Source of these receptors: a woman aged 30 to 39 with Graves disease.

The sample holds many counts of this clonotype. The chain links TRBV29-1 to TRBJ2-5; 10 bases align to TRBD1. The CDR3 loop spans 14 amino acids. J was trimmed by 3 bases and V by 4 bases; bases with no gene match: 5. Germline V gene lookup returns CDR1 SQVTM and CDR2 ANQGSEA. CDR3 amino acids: CSVAKGTGEETQYF. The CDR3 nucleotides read TGCAGCGTTGCAAAAGGGACAGGGGAAGAGACCCAGTACTTC.

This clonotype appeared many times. The CDR3 region has the DNA TGTGCCAGCAGCTCCTTGGCGGGAGGAAGCACCGGGGAGCTGTTTTTT. Residues: CASSSLAGGSTGELFF. The chain links TRBV11-2 to TRBJ2-2; 8 nucleotides agree with TRBD2. Germline lookup yields CDR1 SGHAT and CDR2 FQNNGV. Unmatched junction bases numbered 8, after V lost 4 bases and J lost 4 bases. The CDR3 loop spans 16 amino acids.

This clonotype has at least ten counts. The CDR3 sequence: CASSGKNGQETQYF. As DNA, the CDR3 is TGTGCCAGCTCAGGAAAAAACGGACAAGAGACCCAGTACTTC. The chain links TRBV18 to TRBJ2-5; D not certain. The CDR3 runs to 14 residues. Germline CDR1 KGHSH, CDR2 LQKENI. V gave up 5 bases and J gave up 2 bases, with 12 bases separating them.

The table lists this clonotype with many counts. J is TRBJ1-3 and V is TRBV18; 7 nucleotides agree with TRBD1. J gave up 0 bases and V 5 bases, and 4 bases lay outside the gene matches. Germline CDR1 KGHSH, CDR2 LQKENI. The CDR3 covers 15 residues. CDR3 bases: TGTGCCAGCTCAAGACAGGGCGACTCTGGAAACACCATATATTTT. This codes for CASSRQGDSGNTIYF.

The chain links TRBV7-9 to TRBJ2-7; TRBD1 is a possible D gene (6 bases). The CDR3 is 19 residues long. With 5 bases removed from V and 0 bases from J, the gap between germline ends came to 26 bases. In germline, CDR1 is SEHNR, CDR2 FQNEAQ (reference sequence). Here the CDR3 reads CASSPRQAVSLQGSYEQYF. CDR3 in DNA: TGTGCCAGCAGCCCCCGGCAGGCGGTTTCGTTACAGGGCTCCTACGAGCAGTACTTC.

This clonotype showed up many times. The CDR3 spells CASESSDPNNEQFF. The CDR3 nucleotides are TGTGCCAGCGAGTCTAGCGACCCCAACAATGAGCAGTTCTTC. The V call is TRBV27, the J call TRBJ2-1, with D possibly matching TRBD2 (6 bases). Trimming shortened V by 8 bases and J by 5 bases, and 16 bases separated the two germline ends. The CDR3 runs to 14 residues. Germline V gives CDR1 MNHEY, CDR2 SMNVEV (reference sequence).

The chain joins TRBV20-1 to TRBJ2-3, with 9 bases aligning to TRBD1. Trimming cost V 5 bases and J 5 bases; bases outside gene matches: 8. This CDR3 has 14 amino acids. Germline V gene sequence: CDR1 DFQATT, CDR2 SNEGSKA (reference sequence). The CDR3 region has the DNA TGCAGTGCTCTCGGACAGGGGTGGTTAGATACGCAGTATTTT. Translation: CSALGQGWLDTQYF.

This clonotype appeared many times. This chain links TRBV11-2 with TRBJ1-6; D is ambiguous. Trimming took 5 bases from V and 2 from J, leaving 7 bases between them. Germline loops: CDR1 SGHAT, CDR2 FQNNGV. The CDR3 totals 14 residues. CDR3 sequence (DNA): TGTGCCAGCAGCCCCGACACCTATAATTCACCCCTCCACTTT. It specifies CASSPDTYNSPLHF.

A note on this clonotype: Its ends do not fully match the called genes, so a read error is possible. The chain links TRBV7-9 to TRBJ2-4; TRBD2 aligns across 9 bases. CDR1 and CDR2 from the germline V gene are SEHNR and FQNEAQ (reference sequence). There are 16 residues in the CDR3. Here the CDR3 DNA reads TGTGCCAGCGGCTTAGCGGGGGATTTAGCCAAAAACATTCAGTACTTT. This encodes CASGLAGDLAKNIQYF.